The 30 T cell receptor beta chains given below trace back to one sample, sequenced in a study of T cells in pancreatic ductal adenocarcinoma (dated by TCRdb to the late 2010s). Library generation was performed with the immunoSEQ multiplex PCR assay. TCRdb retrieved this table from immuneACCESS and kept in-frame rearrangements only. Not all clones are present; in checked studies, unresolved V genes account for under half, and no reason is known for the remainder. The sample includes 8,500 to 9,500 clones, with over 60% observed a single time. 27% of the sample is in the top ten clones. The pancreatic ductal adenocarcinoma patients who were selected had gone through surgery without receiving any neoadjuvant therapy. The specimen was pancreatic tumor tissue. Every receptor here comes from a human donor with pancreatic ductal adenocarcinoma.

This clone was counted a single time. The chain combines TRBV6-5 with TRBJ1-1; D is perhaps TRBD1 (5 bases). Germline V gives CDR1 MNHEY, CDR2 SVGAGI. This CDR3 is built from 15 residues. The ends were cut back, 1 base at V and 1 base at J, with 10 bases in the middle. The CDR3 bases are TGTGCCAGCAGTTACTTTGGGACTGGGAACACTGAAGCTTTCTTT. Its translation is CASSYFGTGNTEAFF.

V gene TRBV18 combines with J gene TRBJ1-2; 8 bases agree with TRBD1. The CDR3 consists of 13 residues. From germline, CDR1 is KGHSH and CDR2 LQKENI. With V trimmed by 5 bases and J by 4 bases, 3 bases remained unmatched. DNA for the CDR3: TGTGCCAGCTCAACGGACAGGGCCTATGGCTACACCTTC. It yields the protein CASSTDRAYGYTF.

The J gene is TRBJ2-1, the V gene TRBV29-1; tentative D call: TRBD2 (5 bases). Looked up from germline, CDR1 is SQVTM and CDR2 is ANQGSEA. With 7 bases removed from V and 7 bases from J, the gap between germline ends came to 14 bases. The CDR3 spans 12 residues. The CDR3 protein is CSAPGDWNEQFF. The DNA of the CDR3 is TGCAGCGCTCCCGGGGATTGGAATGAGCAGTTCTTC.

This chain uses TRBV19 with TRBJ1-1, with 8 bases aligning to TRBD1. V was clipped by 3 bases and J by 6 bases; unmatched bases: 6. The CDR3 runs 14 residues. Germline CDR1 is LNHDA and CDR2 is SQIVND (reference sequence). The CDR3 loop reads CASSITQGAAEAFF. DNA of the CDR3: TGTGCCAGTAGTATCACGCAGGGGGCGGCTGAAGCTTTCTTT.

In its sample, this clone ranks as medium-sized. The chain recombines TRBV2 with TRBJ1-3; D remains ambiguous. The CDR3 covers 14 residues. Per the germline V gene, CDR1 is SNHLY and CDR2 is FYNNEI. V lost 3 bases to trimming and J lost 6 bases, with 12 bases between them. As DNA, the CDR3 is TGTGCCAGCAGTGAGCAGGCCCCCCAAAACACCATATATTTT. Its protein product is CASSEQAPQNTIYF.

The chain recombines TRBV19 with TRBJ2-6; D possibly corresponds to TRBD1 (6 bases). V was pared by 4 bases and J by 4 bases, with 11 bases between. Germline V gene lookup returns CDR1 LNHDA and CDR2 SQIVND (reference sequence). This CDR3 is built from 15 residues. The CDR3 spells CASSNTGYGANVLTF. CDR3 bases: TGTGCCAGTAGTAATACAGGGTACGGGGCCAACGTCCTGACTTTC.

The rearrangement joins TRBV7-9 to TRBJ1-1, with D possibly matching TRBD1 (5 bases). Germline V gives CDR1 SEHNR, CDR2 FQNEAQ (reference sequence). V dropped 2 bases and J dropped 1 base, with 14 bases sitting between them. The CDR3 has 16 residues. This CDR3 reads CASSLRPGPTNTEAFF. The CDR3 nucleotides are TGTGCCAGCAGCTTACGACCGGGACCGACGAACACTGAAGCTTTCTTT.

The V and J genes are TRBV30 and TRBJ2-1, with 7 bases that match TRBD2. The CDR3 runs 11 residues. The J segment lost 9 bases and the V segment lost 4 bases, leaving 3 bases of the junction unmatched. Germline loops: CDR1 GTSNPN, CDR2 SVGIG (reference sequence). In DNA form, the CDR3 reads TGTGCCTGGAAGGGAGGGGCTGAGCAGTTCTTC. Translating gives CAWKGGAEQFF.

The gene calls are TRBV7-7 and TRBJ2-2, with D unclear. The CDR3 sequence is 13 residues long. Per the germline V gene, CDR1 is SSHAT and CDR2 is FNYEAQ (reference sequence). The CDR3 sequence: CASSPTNTGELFF. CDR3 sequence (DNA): TGTGCTAGCTCACCAACGAACACCGGGGAGCTGTTTTTT.

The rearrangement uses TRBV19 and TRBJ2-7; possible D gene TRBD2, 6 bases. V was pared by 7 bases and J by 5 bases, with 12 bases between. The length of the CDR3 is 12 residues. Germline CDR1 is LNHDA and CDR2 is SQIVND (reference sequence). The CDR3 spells CASTGAGDEQYF. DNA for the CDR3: TGTGCCAGTACCGGAGCGGGCGACGAGCAGTACTTC.

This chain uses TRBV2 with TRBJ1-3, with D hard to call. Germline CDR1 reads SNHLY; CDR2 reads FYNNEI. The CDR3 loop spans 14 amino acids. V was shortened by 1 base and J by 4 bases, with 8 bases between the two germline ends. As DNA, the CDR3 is TGTGCCAGCAGTGAAGGGGAGGGAGGAAACACCATATATTTT. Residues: CASSEGEGGNTIYF.

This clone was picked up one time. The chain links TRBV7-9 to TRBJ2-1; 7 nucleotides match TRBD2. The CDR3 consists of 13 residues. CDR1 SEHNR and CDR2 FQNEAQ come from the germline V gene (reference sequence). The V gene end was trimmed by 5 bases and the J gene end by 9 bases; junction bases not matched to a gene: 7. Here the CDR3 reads CASSETSVGEQFF. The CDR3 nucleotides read TGTGCCAGCAGCGAAACTAGCGTGGGTGAGCAGTTCTTC.

Written as DNA, the CDR3 is TGTGCCGCCGGACTAGCGGGAGGCCCTGGGGCGCAGTATTTT. Translating gives CAAGLAGGPGAQYF. The chain carries TRBV10-3 and TRBJ2-3; 14 bases are a match to TRBD2. Germline CDR1 ENHRY, CDR2 SYGVKD. CDR3 size: 14 residues. The V segment lost 11 bases and the J segment 10 bases; nucleotides outside the gene matches: 11.

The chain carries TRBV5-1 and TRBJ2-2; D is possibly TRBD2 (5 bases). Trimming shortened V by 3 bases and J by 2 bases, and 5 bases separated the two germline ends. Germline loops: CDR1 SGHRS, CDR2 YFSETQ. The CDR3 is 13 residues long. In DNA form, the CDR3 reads TGCGCCAGCAGCTGGACTAACACCGGGGAGCTGTTTTTT. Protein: CASSWTNTGELFF.

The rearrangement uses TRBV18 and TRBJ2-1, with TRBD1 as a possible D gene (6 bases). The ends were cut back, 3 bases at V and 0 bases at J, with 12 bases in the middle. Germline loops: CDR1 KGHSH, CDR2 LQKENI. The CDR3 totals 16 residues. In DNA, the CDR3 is TGTGCCAGCTCACCCGACAGGAAGAGCTCCTACAATGAGCAGTTCTTC. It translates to CASSPDRKSSYNEQFF.

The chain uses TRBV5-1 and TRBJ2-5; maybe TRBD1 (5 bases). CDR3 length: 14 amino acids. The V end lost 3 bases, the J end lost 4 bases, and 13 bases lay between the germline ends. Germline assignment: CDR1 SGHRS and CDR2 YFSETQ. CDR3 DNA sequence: TGCGCCAGCAGCTCACCGAGACAGTTAGAGACCCAGTACTTC. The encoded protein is CASSSPRQLETQYF.

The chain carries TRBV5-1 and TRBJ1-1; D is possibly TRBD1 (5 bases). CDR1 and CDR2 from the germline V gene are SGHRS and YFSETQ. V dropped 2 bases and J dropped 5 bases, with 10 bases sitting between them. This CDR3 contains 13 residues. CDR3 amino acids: CASSFAEGTEAFF. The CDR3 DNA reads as TGCGCCAGCAGCTTTGCCGAGGGGACTGAAGCTTTCTTT.

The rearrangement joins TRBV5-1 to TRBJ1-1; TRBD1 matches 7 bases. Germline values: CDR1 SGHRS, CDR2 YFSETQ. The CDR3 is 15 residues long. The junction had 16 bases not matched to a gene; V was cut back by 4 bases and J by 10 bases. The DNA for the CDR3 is TGCGCCAGCAGCCCCCAGAGCAGGGGGTACGGGCTAGCTTTCTTT. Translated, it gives CASSPQSRGYGLAFF.

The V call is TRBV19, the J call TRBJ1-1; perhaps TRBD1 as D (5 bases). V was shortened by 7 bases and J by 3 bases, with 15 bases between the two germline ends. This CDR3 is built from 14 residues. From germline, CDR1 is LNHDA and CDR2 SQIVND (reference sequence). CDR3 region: CASTRDLGDTEAFF. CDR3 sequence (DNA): TGTGCCAGTACCCGCGATCTGGGGGACACTGAAGCTTTCTTT.

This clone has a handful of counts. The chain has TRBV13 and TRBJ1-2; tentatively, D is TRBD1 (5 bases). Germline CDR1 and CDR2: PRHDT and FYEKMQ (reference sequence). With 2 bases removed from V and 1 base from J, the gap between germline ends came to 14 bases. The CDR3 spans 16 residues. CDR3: CASSLYGAGVNYGYTF. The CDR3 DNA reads TGTGCCAGCAGCTTATACGGGGCGGGGGTTAACTATGGCTACACCTTC. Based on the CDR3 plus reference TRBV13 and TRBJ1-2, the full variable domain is AAGVIQSPRHLIKEKRETATLKCYPIPRHDTVYWYQQGPGQDPQFLISFYEKMQSDKGSIPDRFSAQQFSDYHSELNMSSLELGDSALYFCASSLYGAGVNYGYTFGSGTRLTVV.

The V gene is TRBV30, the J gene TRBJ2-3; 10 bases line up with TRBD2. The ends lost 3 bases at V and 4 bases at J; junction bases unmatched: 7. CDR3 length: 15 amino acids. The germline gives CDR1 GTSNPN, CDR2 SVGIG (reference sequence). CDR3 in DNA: TGTGCCTGGAGACCCCCCGGGACTAGCGCAGATACGCAGTATTTT. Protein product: CAWRPPGTSADTQYF. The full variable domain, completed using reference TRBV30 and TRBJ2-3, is SQTIHQWPATLVQPVGSPLSLECTVEGTSNPNLYWYRQAAGRGLQLLFYSVGIGQISSEVPQNLSASRPQDRQFILSSKKLLLSDSGFYLCAWRPPGTSADTQYFGPGTRLTVL.

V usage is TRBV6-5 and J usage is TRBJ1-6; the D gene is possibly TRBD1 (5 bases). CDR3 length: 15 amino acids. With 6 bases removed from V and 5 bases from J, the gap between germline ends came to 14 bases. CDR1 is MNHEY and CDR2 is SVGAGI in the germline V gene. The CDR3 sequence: CASSLGGSHNSPLHF. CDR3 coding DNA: TGTGCCAGCAGCCTTGGGGGGTCCCATAATTCACCCCTCCACTTT.

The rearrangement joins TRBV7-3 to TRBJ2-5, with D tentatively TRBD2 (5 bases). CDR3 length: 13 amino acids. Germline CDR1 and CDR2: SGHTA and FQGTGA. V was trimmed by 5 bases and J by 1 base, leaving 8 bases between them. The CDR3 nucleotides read TGTGCCAGCAGCAGAGGGCCCCAAGAGACCCAGTACTTC. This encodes CASSRGPQETQYF.

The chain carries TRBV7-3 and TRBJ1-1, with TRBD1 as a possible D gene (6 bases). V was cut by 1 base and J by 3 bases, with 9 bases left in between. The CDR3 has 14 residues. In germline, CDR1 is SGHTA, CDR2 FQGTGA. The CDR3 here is CASSLSRTDTEAFF. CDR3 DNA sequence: TGTGCCAGCAGCTTAAGCCGGACAGACACTGAAGCTTTCTTT.

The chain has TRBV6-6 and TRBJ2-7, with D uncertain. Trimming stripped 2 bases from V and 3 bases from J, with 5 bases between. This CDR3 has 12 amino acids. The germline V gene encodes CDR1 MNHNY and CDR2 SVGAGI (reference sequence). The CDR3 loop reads CASSYVDYEQYF. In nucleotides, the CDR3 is TGTGCCAGCAGTTACGTAGACTACGAGCAGTACTTC.

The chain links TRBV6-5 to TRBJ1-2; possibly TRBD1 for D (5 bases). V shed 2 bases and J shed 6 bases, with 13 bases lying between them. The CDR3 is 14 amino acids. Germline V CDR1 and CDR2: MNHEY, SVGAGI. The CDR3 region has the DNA TGTGCCAGCAGTTACAGGGACGGCGGGGATGGCTACACCTTC. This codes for CASSYRDGGDGYTF.

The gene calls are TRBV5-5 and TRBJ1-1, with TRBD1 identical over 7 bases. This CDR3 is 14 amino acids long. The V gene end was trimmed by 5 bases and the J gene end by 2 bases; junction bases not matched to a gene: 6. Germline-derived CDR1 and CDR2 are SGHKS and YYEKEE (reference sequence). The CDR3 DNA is TGTGCCAGCAGACTGGGACAGACTAACACTGAAGCTTTCTTT. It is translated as CASRLGQTNTEAFF.

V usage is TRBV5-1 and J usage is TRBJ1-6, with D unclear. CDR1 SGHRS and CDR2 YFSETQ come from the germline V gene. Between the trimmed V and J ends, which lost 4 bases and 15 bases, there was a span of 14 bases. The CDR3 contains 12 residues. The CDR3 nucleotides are TGCGCCAGCAGCCCTGGAGGCGGTCTCCTCCACTTT. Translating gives CASSPGGGLLHF.

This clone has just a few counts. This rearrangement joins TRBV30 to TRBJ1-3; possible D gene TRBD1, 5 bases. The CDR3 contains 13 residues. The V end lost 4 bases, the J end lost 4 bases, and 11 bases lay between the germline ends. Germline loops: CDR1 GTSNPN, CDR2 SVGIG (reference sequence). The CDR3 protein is CAWKYGTGNTIYF. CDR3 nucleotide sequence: TGTGCCTGGAAGTATGGGACCGGAAACACCATATATTTT.

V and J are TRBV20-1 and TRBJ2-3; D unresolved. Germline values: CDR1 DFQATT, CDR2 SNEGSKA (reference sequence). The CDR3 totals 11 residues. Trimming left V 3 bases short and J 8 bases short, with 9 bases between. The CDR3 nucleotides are TGCAGTGCTAGTCCCTCCTCTACGCAGTATTTT. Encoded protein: CSASPSSTQYF.